A selection of T cell receptor beta chains follows, all from one sample in a study of Graves' ophthalmopathy and Graves' hyperthyroidism. TCRdb recomputed calls from the multiplex PCR reads with MiXCR, one row per CDR3 protein. The table lists 740,000 or so distinct CDR3 sequences, around 40% of them singletons, with 44% in the top ten. Sequencing was carried out using peripheral blood. These receptors were obtained from an adult man with Graves' ophthalmopathy. Both conserved end residues are part of each CDR3. Each record gives: V gene, clone size, D gene, J gene, CDR3 protein, CDR3 DNA. D genes are given only for firm matches. Where a row states a size, it is once, few, many or the class of an expanded clone; other rows omit it.

TRBV24-1	.	.	TRBJ1-3	CATSDSRKTGNTIYF	TGTGCCACCAGTGATTCACGGAAAACCGGAAACACCATATATTTT
TRBV2	.	.	TRBJ2-7	CASRGDRGSYEQYF	TGTGCCAGCAGGGGGGATAGGGGATCCTACGAGCAGTACTTC
TRBV7-9	many	.	TRBJ2-7	CASTLSGSPTGQYF	TGTGCCAGCACCCTTTCGGGCAGCCCGACGGGGCAGTACTTC
TRBV20-1	.	.	TRBJ1-5	CSAPIVPGLMSNQPQHF	TGCAGTGCCCCCATCGTGCCGGGGTTGATGAGCAATCAGCCCCAGCATTTT
TRBV9	.	TRBD1	TRBJ1-3	CASSEGQGSGNTIYF	TGTGCCAGCAGTGAGGGACAGGGCTCCGGAAACACCATATATTTT
TRBV14	many	.	TRBJ1-5	CASSQWGAQPQHF	TGTGCCAGCAGCCAATGGGGGGCTCAGCCCCAGCATTTT
TRBV7-9	.	.	TRBJ2-7	CASSSGSGSTYEQYF	TGTGCCAGCAGCTCGGGATCAGGCAGTACCTACGAGCAGTACTTC
TRBV13	many	.	TRBJ2-5	CASSLRQEETQYF	TGTGCCAGCAGCTTGAGGCAGGAAGAGACCCAGTACTTC
TRBV6-1	.	TRBD1	TRBJ1-2	CASVEVPGTGYGYTF	TGTGCCAGCGTTGAAGTCCCCGGGACAGGCTATGGCTACACCTTC
TRBV15	.	TRBD1	TRBJ1-4	CATSGHRGEEEKLFF	TGTGCCACCAGCGGTCACAGGGGTGAGGAAGAAAAACTGTTTTTT
TRBV15	many	.	TRBJ1-1	CATSRGQWNTEAFF	TGTGCCACCAGCAGAGGTCAATGGAACACTGAAGCTTTCTTT
TRBV7-2	.	TRBD2	TRBJ2-1	CASSPWTSGGHNEQFF	TGTGCCAGCAGCCCATGGACTAGCGGGGGCCACAATGAGCAGTTCTTC
TRBV20-1	few	TRBD1	TRBJ1-1	CSARRGGMGTEAFF	TGCAGTGCTAGAAGAGGGGGCATGGGCACTGAAGCTTTCTTT
TRBV7-6	few	.	TRBJ2-7	CASSLLAEGDEQYF	TGTGCCAGCAGCTTACTCGCTGAGGGCGACGAGCAGTACTTC
TRBV25-1	.	TRBD2	TRBJ2-7	CASSDPGTSGSYEQYF	TGTGCCAGCAGTGACCCCGGGACTAGCGGGAGCTACGAGCAGTACTTC
TRBV10-3	.	.	TRBJ1-3	CAIREDRGNTIYF	TGTGCCATCAGGGAGGACAGAGGAAACACCATATATTTT
TRBV25-1	many	TRBD1	TRBJ1-1	CASRTGADTEAFF	TGTGCCAGCAGGACAGGGGCGGACACTGAAGCTTTCTTT
TRBV29-1	.	.	TRBJ1-2	CSVEAPPTAYGYTF	TGCAGCGTTGAAGCCCCTCCCACAGCCTATGGCTACACCTTC
TRBV2	many	.	TRBJ2-7	CASKPPGVLSYEQYF	TGTGCCAGCAAACCCCCCGGGGTCCTCTCCTACGAGCAGTACTTC
TRBV5-6	.	.	TRBJ1-2	CASSLEMDYTF	TGTGCCAGCAGCTTGGAAATGGACTACACCTTC
TRBV29-1	.	.	TRBJ1-1	CSVDEQDVEAFF	TGCAGCGTTGATGAGCAGGACGTAGAAGCTTTCTTT
TRBV5-8	many	TRBD1	TRBJ2-5	CASSFRTGVETQYF	TGTGCCAGCAGCTTTCGGACAGGGGTGGAGACCCAGTACTTC
TRBV7-9	.	.	TRBJ2-6	CASSPGTGRGGGANVLTF	TGTGCCAGCAGTCCCGGGACAGGGCGCGGGGGGGGGGCCAACGTCCTGACTTTC
TRBV9	.	.	TRBJ2-2	CASSVALARPGDTGELFF	TGTGCCAGCAGCGTAGCCCTAGCACGTCCAGGAGACACCGGGGAGCTGTTTTTT
TRBV11-1	.	.	TRBJ2-5	CASSLGATSLPETQYF	TGTGCCAGCAGCTTAGGTGCAACTAGCCTCCCAGAGACCCAGTACTTC
TRBV6-5	many	TRBD1	TRBJ2-7	CASSDRGTVNEQYF	TGTGCCAGCAGTGACAGGGGCACGGTTAACGAGCAGTACTTC
TRBV7-9	.	.	TRBJ2-2	CASSFSGDTGELFF	TGTGCCAGCAGTTTTTCCGGTGATACCGGGGAGCTGTTTTTT
TRBV19	many	.	TRBJ1-1	CASSDWYAEAFF	TGTGCCAGTTCGGATTGGTACGCTGAAGCTTTCTTT
TRBV20-1	many	.	TRBJ1-3	CSAKGGNTIYF	TGCAGTGCGAAGGGGGGAAACACCATATATTTT
TRBV5-4	.	.	TRBJ1-4	CASSLTGTYEKLFF	TGTGCCAGCAGCCTAACAGGGACGTACGAAAAACTGTTTTTT
TRBV5-1	.	TRBD1	TRBJ2-7	CASRRQGAHRLYEQYF	TGCGCCAGCAGGAGGCAGGGGGCGCATAGACTGTACGAGCAGTACTTC
TRBV7-8	many	TRBD2	TRBJ2-7	CASGRLAGDQYF	TGTGCCAGCGGCCGACTAGCGGGGGATCAGTACTTC
TRBV12-3/TRBV12-4	.	.	TRBJ2-7	CASTRRDTYEQYF	TGTGCCAGTACAAGACGGGACACCTACGAGCAGTACTTC
TRBV19	.	.	TRBJ2-7	CASSIPWTESSYEQYF	TGTGCCAGTAGTATTCCCTGGACCGAAAGCTCCTACGAGCAGTACTTC
TRBV9	many	.	TRBJ1-5	CASSVQGWFGHHNQPQHF	TGTGCCAGCAGCGTACAGGGCTGGTTTGGCCACCACAATCAGCCCCAGCATTTT
TRBV6-5	many	.	TRBJ1-2	CASSYRSNYGYTF	TGTGCCAGCAGTTACAGGTCAAACTATGGCTACACCTTC
TRBV7-9	many	.	TRBJ1-4	CASSLGQNNEKLFF	TGTGCCAGCAGCTTAGGACAGAATAATGAAAAACTGTTTTTT
TRBV9	few	.	TRBJ2-2	CASSVGHTGELFF	TGTGCCAGCAGCGTAGGTCACACCGGGGAGCTGTTTTTT
TRBV7-9	few	TRBD1	TRBJ1-1	CASSPGQGPNTEAFF	TGTGCCAGCTCACCGGGACAGGGACCGAACACTGAAGCTTTCTTT
TRBV12-3/TRBV12-4	many	TRBD1	TRBJ2-5	CASSPGQGQTQYF	TGTGCCAGCAGTCCGGGACAGGGGCAGACCCAGTACTTC